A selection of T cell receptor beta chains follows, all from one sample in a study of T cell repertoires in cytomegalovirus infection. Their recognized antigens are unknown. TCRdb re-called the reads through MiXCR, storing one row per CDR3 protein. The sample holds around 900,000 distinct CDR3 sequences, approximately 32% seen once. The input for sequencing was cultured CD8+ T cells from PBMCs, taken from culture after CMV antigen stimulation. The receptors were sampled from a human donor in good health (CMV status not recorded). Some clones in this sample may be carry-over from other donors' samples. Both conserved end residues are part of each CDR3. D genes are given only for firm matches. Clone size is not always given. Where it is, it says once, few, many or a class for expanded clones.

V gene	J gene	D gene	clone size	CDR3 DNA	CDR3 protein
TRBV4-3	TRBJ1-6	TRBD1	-	TGCGCCAGCAGCCAAGATTTCGTGGGACAGGGATATTCACCCCTCCACTTT	CASSQDFVGQGYSPLHF
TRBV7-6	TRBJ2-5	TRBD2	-	TGTGCCAGCAGCACGGGACTAGCGGGGGGGAAGACCCAGTACTTC	CASSTGLAGGKTQYF
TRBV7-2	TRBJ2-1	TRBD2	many	TGTGCCAGCAGCTCAATCTTTTTCGCCCTAGCGGTACCTAACAATGAGCAGTTCTTC	CASSSIFFALAVPNNEQFF
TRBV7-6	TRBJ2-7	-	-	TGTGCCAGCAGCTTACGCAGTTCACCCACCTACGAGCAGTACTTC	CASSLRSSPTYEQYF
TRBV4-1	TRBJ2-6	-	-	TGCGCCAGCAGCAGCCGGGACTTAGGAAACCCTGGGGCCAACGTCCTGACTTTC	CASSSRDLGNPGANVLTF
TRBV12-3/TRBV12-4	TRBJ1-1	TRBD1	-	TGTGCCGACAGGGTGGGCATCTTGGGGGGGGATACGACTGAAGCTTTCTTT	CADRVGILGGDTTEAFF
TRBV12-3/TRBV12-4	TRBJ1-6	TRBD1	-	TGTGCCAGCAGTGACAGGGGGGGGTATCGTCCCCTCCACTTT	CASSDRGGYRPLHF
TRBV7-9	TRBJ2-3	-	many	TGTGCCAGCAGCTTAGGGGACGGAGGCACAGATACGCAGTATTTT	CASSLGDGGTDTQYF
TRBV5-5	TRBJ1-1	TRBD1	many	TGTGCCAGCAGCCTAATAGAGGGGGCGAGAACTGAAGCTTTCTTT	CASSLIEGARTEAFF
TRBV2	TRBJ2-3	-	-	TGTGCCAGCAGTGCCGGGGCAGGTAGGGGAGATACGCAGTATTTT	CASSAGAGRGDTQYF
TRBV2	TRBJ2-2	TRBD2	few	TGTGCCAGCAGTGAAAGGCTAGCGGGGATGCGGAACACCGGGGAGCTGTTTTTT	CASSERLAGMRNTGELFF
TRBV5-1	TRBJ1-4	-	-	TGCGCCAGCAGCTCCCAAGGAGGGGGGGGGCAAGGAAAACTGTTTTTT	CASSSQGGGGQGKLFF
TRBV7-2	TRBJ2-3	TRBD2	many	TGTGCCAGCAGCTTAGTTGGGCTAGCGGGGGCCTCCCCCACAGATACGCAGTATTTT	CASSLVGLAGASPTDTQYF
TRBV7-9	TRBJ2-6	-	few	TGTGCCAGCAGCTTAAGAAGTGCGGGGGCGGGAGGGGCCAACGTCCTGACTTTC	CASSLRSAGAGGANVLTF
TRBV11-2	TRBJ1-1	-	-	TGTGCCAGCAGCTTATGGAGGGCAGTAGGGAACACTGAAGCTTTCTTT	CASSLWRAVGNTEAFF
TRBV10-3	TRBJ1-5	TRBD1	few	TGTGCCACCTTTACAGGGGCCAGCAATCAGCCCCAGCATTTT	CATFTGASNQPQHF
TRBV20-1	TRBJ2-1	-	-	TGCAGTGCTAGAGATTCGGAAGCGTATTCCTACAATGAGCAGTTCTTC	CSARDSEAYSYNEQFF
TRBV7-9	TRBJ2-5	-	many	TGTGCCAGCAGCTTAGCGCGACAGGGAGGAAAAGAGACCCAGTACTTC	CASSLARQGGKETQYF
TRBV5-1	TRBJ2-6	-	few	TGCGCCAGCAGTTCCGAAGGGGTCAGTCAGGTCGACTCTGGGGCCAACGTCCTGACTTTC	CASSSEGVSQVDSGANVLTF
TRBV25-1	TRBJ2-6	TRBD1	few	TGTGCCAGCAGTGTCCGGGACAGGGTTTCCGGGGCCAACGTCCTGACTTTC	CASSVRDRVSGANVLTF
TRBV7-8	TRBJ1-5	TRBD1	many	TGTGCCAGCAGCCCGGGACAGGGGTTGGATCAGCCCCAGCATTTT	CASSPGQGLDQPQHF
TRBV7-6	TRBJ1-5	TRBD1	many	TGTGCCAGCAGCTTAGGGCCAGGGGGGGGCAATCAGCCCCAGCATTTT	CASSLGPGGGNQPQHF
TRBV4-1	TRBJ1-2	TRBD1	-	TGCGCCAGCAGCCACGTGGACAGGGTAGACTATGGCTACACCTTC	CASSHVDRVDYGYTF